This entry concerns a single T cell receptor (beta chain). Researchers prepared the TCRbeta library using unique molecular identifiers, the study reports. TCRdb passed the PCR reads through MiXCR, listing each CDR3 protein once. The sample includes some 500,000 distinct CDR3 sequences, approximately 32% seen only once; the top ten take approximately 2.3%. These data are taken from a study of T-cell reconstitution after alpha-beta-depleted transplantation in children. The clonotype originates from a human donor who donated a stem cell graft to a child with aplastic anemia. The sequencing here drew on PBMCs from the stem cell graft donor, taken from the stem cell graft.

CDR3: CASSQDGGPLLYEQYF. CDR3 DNA sequence: TGTGCCAGCAGTCAGGACGGGGGTCCGCTACTCTACGAGCAGTACTTC. This chain connects TRBV4-2 to TRBJ2-7, with D perhaps TRBD2 (6 bases). V lost 6 bases, J lost 3 bases, and 21 bases lay in between. This CDR3 is built from 16 residues. Germline V gene sequence: CDR1 LGHNA, CDR2 YNFKEQ.